Below are 10 T cell receptor beta chains sequenced from a single sample in a study of cytomegalovirus exposure and HLA in healthy donors. Clones were sequenced by immunoSEQ multiplex PCR, and TCRdb holds only the in-frame ones, with some missing. The table has tens of thousands of clones, 85% seen once. The sequenced material came from PBMCs. These receptors were taken from a man younger than 35 in good health and CMV-seropositive.

The chain combines TRBV7-9 with TRBJ1-1; the D gene is possibly TRBD1 (5 bases). This CDR3 has 17 amino acids. Germline-derived CDR1 and CDR2 are SEHNR and FQNEAQ (reference sequence). The ends were cut back, 4 bases at V and 1 base at J, with 19 bases in the middle. The CDR3 sequence: CASSSLGSRGGNTEAFF. CDR3 DNA sequence: TGTGCCAGCAGCTCACTCGGGTCTCGGGGGGGGAACACTGAAGCTTTCTTT.

The genes are TRBV6-1 and TRBJ1-4, with 10 bases identical to TRBD1. The ends lost 6 bases at V and 7 bases at J; junction bases unmatched: 5. Germline V gene data show CDR1 as MNHNS and CDR2 as SASEGT. The CDR3 runs to 14 residues. The DNA of the CDR3 is TGTGCCAGCAGCCATGGACAGGGGGGTGAAAAACTGTTTTTT. It specifies CASSHGQGGEKLFF.

This chain connects TRBV10-3 to TRBJ1-2; no clear D gene. The CDR3 covers 14 residues. Per germline, CDR1 ENHRY and CDR2 SYGVKD. Deletions cut 0 bases from V and 5 bases from J, with 10 bases between. The CDR3 sequence: CAISESLWAYGYTF. CDR3 nucleotides: TGTGCCATCAGTGAGTCGCTTTGGGCGTATGGCTACACCTTC.

The chain links TRBV11-2 to TRBJ2-5; 8 positions match TRBD2. V lost 5 bases, J lost 4 bases, and 6 bases stayed unmatched. Germline-derived CDR1 and CDR2 are SGHAT and FQNNGV. The CDR3 has 14 amino acids. Here the CDR3 DNA reads TGTGCCAGCAGCCCAATAGCGGGACGAGAGACCCAGTACTTC. This translates into CASSPIAGRETQYF. The full variable domain, in which reference TRBV11-2 and TRBJ2-5 provide the parts outside the CDR3, is EAGVAQSPRYKIIEKRQSVAFWCNPISGHATLYWYQQILGQGPKLLIQFQNNGVVDDSQLPKDRFSAERLKGVDSTLKIQPAKLEDSAVYLCASSPIAGRETQYFGPGTRLLVL.

In this sample, this clone turned up once. The J gene is TRBJ1-2, the V gene TRBV28; 10 bases align to TRBD1. Germline CDR1 MDHEN, CDR2 SYDVKM. This CDR3 is built from 16 residues. J gave up 4 bases and V 4 bases, and 9 bases lay outside the gene matches. The CDR3 spells CASSSQGQGRLYGYTF. CDR3 DNA sequence: TGTGCCAGCAGTTCCCAGGGACAGGGGAGACTCTATGGCTACACCTTC.

The chain couples TRBV5-1 to TRBJ2-1, with TRBD1 as a possible D gene (5 bases). The CDR3 consists of 16 residues. Germline V gene data show CDR1 as SGHRS and CDR2 as YFSETQ. The V end was cut by 3 bases, the J end by 4 bases, with 17 bases between. Here the CDR3 reads CASSWPPDSVYNEQFF. The CDR3 nucleotides read TGCGCCAGCAGCTGGCCACCTGACAGTGTTTACAATGAGCAGTTCTTC.

The chain is built from TRBV20-1 and TRBJ2-1; D ambiguous. V lost 0 bases to trimming and J lost 9 bases, with 3 bases between them. CDR1 and CDR2 (germline): DFQATT, SNEGSKA (reference sequence). The CDR3 extends over 10 amino acids. The CDR3 sequence: CSARDGEQFF. The CDR3 coding sequence is TGCAGTGCTAGAGACGGTGAGCAGTTCTTC.

This clone was observed a few times. The chain employs TRBV7-7 and TRBJ2-3; D may be TRBD2 (5 bases). The germline V and J ends were trimmed by 0 bases and 4 bases, with 5 bases remaining between them. The CDR3 is made up of 13 amino acids. CDR1 is SSHAT and CDR2 is FNYEAQ in the germline V gene (reference sequence). DNA of the CDR3: TGTGCCAGCAGCTTAGCGGAGGCAGATACGCAGTATTTT. It translates to CASSLAEADTQYF. The full variable domain, in which reference TRBV7-7 and TRBJ2-3 provide the parts outside the CDR3, is GAGVSQSPRYKVTKRGQDVTLRCDPISSHATLYWYQQALGQGPEFLTYFNYEAQPDKSGLPSDRFSAERPEGSISTLTIQRTEQRDSAMYRCASSLAEADTQYFGPGTRLTVL.

CDR3 residues: CASSPDNSNEQFF. The DNA for the CDR3 is TGCGCCAGCAGCCCTGACAACTCCAATGAGCAGTTCTTC. J is TRBJ2-1 and V is TRBV5-1; no reliable D call. Trimming removed 4 bases at V and 6 bases at J, with 11 bases between. CDR1 and CDR2 from the germline V gene are SGHRS and YFSETQ. This CDR3 region has 13 residues.

V usage is TRBV28 and J usage is TRBJ1-4; 8 bases map to TRBD1. The V gene end was trimmed by 6 bases and the J gene end by 3 bases; junction bases not matched to a gene: 3. Germline CDR1 MDHEN, CDR2 SYDVKM. CDR3 length equals 14 residues. The DNA for the CDR3 is TGTGCCAGCAGGGGACAGGAAGCTAATGAAAAACTGTTTTTT. It specifies CASRGQEANEKLFF.